This TCR beta chain was profiled in a study of T-cell memory formation after mild COVID-19. For the study at large: TCR clusters mostly belonged to single donors. Study-wide points: Memory from before infection featured some responding clones, which suggests cross-reactive memory joined. Researchers report contracting CD4+ clones mostly in CM and EM, with CD8+ clones in EMRA. Later expanders leaned CD4+, whereas day 15 to 85 contracting clones were balanced CD4/CD8.

In germline, CDR1 is SGHRS, CDR2 YFSETQ. The CDR3 is 13 amino acids. Trimming took 4 bases from V and 8 from J, leaving 12 bases between them. TCRdb reanalysed the 5' RACE reads using MiXCR and keeps one entry per CDR3 protein. The table lists about 560,000 distinct CDR3 sequences, 17% of them singletons, with 8.1% in the top ten. Concerning this clonotype: Its antigen is not known.

The chain carries TRBV5-1 and TRBJ1-4; the D is unclear. The sample taken for sequencing was PBMCs or a T cell subset sorted from them (not recorded which). The sequence was collected from an adult woman who had mild COVID-19 (a few samples of this study predate the infection). Cell type and time point are not known. Here the CDR3 reads CASSPRPEEKLFF. CDR3 sequence (DNA): TGCGCCAGCAGCCCGCGTCCCGAGGAAAAACTGTTTTTT. Full variable domain (missing parts from reference TRBV5-1 and TRBJ1-4): KAGVTQTPRYLIKTRGQQVTLSCSPISGHRSVSWYQQTPGQGLQFLFEYFSETQRNKGNFPGRFSGRQFSNSRSEMNVSTLELGDSALYLCASSPRPEEKLFFGSGTQLSVL.